This T cell receptor (beta chain) was obtained from a study of cytomegalovirus exposure and HLA in healthy donors. Concerning this clone: No antigen is known for it.

The CDR3 has 14 residues. V was pared by 7 bases and J by 5 bases, with 17 bases between. In germline, CDR1 is MGHDK, CDR2 SYGVNS. Study conclusions and caveats: Reports described diagnosis of cytomegalovirus status by the classifier as highly specific and sensitive. V segments that were indistinguishable, TRBV6-2 and TRBV6-3 among them, were omitted from analysis. TCR beta V segments were, for the most part, productive about 87% or about 30% of the time in an earlier analysis.

PCR was performed using 60 Vbeta and 13 Jbeta primers. Produced via immunoSEQ multiplex PCR; TCRdb's table is partial and in-frame only. Among approximately 88,000 clones listed, roughly 79% were seen once. Material for sequencing was PBMCs. The chain uses TRBV25-1 and TRBJ2-5; a possible D gene is TRBD1 (6 bases). This sequence was found in a man aged 18 to 35 in good health and CMV-seropositive. CDR3 nucleotides: TGTGCCAGCACCCCCACTGGGGGCGGTGAGACCCAGTACTTC. Its protein is CASTPTGGGETQYF.